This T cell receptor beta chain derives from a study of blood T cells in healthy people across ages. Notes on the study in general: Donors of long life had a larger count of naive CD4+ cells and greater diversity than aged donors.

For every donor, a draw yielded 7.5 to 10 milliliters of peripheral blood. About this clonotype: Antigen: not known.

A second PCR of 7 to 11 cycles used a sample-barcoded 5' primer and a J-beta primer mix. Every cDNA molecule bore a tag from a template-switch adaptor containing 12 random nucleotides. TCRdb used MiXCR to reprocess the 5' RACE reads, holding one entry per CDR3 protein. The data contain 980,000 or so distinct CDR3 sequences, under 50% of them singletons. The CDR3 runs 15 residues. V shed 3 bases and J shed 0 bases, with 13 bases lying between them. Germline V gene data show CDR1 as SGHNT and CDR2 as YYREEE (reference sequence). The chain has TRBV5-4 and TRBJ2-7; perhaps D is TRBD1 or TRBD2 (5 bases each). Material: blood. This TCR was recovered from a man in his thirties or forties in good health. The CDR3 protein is CASSSRGASSYEQYF. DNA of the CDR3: TGTGCCAGCAGCTCCCGAGGGGCCAGCTCCTACGAGCAGTACTTC.